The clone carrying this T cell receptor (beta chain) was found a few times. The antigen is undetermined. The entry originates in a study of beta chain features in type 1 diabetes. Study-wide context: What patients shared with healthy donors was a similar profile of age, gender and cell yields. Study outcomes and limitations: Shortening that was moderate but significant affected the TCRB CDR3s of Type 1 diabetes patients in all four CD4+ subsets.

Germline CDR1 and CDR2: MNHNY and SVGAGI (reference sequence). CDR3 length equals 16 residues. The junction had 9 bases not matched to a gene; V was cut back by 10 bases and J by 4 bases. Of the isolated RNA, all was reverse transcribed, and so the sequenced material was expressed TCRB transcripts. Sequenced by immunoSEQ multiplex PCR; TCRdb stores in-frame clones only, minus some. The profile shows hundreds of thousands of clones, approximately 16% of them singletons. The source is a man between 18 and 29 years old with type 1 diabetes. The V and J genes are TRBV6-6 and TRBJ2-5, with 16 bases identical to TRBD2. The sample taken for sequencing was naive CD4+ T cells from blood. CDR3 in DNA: TGTGCCACGGGACTAGCGGGGGGGCGTAGGGGAGAGACCCAGTACTTC. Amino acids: CATGLAGGRRGETQYF.